This T cell receptor beta chain was identified during a study of blood T cell repertoires in COVID-19. About the research overall: Researchers got acute and convalescent COVID-19 samples from the United States, Italy and Spain. T cells, B-cell-depleted T cells, or PBMCs provided the cDNA or gDNA that served as material.

Per the original methods: Quantification of nucleated cells was approximated via reference gene primer amplification. Assay: immunoSEQ multiplex PCR; the TCRdb copy retains only in-frame clones and omits some. Clonal size and the V and J genes are those of that table, whereas D and trimming came from the DNA. The table shows fewer than 100,000 clones, with about 85% occurring only once. V dropped 4 bases and J dropped 0; count of bases not matched to a gene: 3. Per germline, CDR1 SGHRS and CDR2 YFSETQ. CDR3 length equals 14 residues. The chain employs TRBV5-1 and TRBJ1-2; TRBD1 matches 7 bases. The receptor's source is a man aged 60 to 75 with acute or convalescent COVID-19. The sequenced sample consisted of peripheral blood. This chain's CDR3 is CASSRDRANYGYTF. The CDR3 DNA reads TGCGCCAGCAGCCGGGACAGAGCTAACTATGGCTACACCTTC. Looking up the rest from reference TRBV5-1 and TRBJ1-2 gives the full variable domain: KAGVTQTPRYLIKTRGQQVTLSCSPISGHRSVSWYQQTPGQGLQFLFEYFSETQRNKGNFPGRFSGRQFSNSRSEMNVSTLELGDSALYLCASSRDRANYGYTFGSGTRLTVV.